The 16 T cell receptor beta chains presented below share a single source sample, sequenced in a study of T cell changes during pregnancy in multiple sclerosis. Profiling relied on immunoSEQ multiplex PCR, and the TCRdb table lists in-frame clones only, not all of them. The data show tens of thousands of clones, with about 92% seen just once and 1.3% held by the top ten. The material sequenced was peripheral blood, taken in the second trimester of pregnancy. The receptors were sampled from a female donor in good health, enrolled as a control in a pregnancy study.

This chain joins TRBV4-1 and TRBJ2-2; a weak D match, TRBD1 (6 bases). The V and J ends lost 5 bases and 0 bases respectively, with 7 bases between them. The CDR3 consists of 14 residues. The germline CDR1 and CDR2 sequences are MGHRA and YSYEKL. Written as DNA, the CDR3 is TGCGCCAGCAGCGGGACAACGAACACCGGGGAGCTGTTTTTT. It encodes CASSGTTNTGELFF.

The V and J genes are TRBV7-2 and TRBJ1-4, with D possibly being TRBD1 (5 bases). In germline, CDR1 is SGHTA, CDR2 FQGNSA. Trimming took off 5 bases at V and 4 bases at J, with 11 bases between the two ends. CDR3 length: 14 residues. This CDR3 reads CASSSDRYNEKLFF. The CDR3 coding sequence is TGTGCCAGCAGCAGTGACAGATATAATGAAAAACTGTTTTTT.

The chain recombines TRBV19 with TRBJ2-3; 9 nucleotides agree with TRBD2. Germline assignment: CDR1 LNHDA and CDR2 SQIVND (reference sequence). V shed 5 bases, J shed 4 bases, and the junction held 10 bases outside the gene matches. CDR3 length: 16 amino acids. CDR3 in amino acids: CASSPQGGRVADTQYF. The CDR3 DNA sequence: TGTGCCAGTAGTCCCCAGGGCGGGAGGGTAGCAGATACGCAGTATTTT.

The chain is built from TRBV5-8 and TRBJ2-5; TRBD2 matches at 8 bases. The CDR3 is 14 amino acids. CDR1 SGHTS and CDR2 YDEGEE come from the germline V gene. V lost 3 bases and J lost 2; bases outside the gene matches: 3. The CDR3 loop is CASSWERGQETQYF. The CDR3 nucleotides read TGTGCCAGCAGCTGGGAGCGGGGGCAAGAGACCCAGTACTTC.

The chain has TRBV4-1 and TRBJ2-3; D remains ambiguous. V gave up 4 bases and J gave up 3 bases, with 8 bases separating them. From germline, CDR1 is MGHRA and CDR2 YSYEKL. The CDR3 length is 13 residues. CDR3 sequence reads: CASSRSRTDTQYF. CDR3 DNA sequence: TGCGCCAGCAGCCGGTCGAGGACAGATACGCAGTATTTT.

V is TRBV4-3 and J is TRBJ2-4, with a tentative D call TRBD2 (5 bases). The CDR3 runs to 22 residues. Trimming shortened V by 0 bases and J by 0 bases, and 27 bases separated the two germline ends. Germline V lookup: CDR1 LGHNA, CDR2 YSLEER. The CDR3 protein is CASSQDLPFEGILHLAKNIQYF. The CDR3 nucleotides read TGCGCCAGCAGCCAAGATCTCCCTTTTGAGGGCATCCTTCACCTAGCCAAAAACATTCAGTACTTC.

This chain connects TRBV5-1 to TRBJ2-5; TRBD2 matches 7 bases. The germline V gene encodes CDR1 SGHRS and CDR2 YFSETQ. The V gene end was trimmed by 0 bases and the J gene end by 4 bases; junction bases not matched to a gene: 3. This CDR3 has 14 amino acids. For the CDR3, the DNA is TGCGCCAGCAGCTTGGAGGGGAGGGGAGAGACCCAGTACTTC. Translation: CASSLEGRGETQYF.

This clone was picked up one time. J is TRBJ1-4 and V is TRBV2; 7 bases agree with TRBD1. The V segment lost 7 bases and the J segment 14 bases; nucleotides outside the gene matches: 7. Germline loops: CDR1 SNHLY, CDR2 FYNNEI. The CDR3 loop spans 11 amino acids. CDR3 loop: CASTLQGNLFF. Here the CDR3 DNA reads TGTGCCAGCACCCTACAGGGGAACCTGTTTTTT.

The chain couples TRBV6-4 to TRBJ2-3; D perhaps matches TRBD2 (6 bases). The CDR3 consists of 15 residues. Trimming shortened V by 3 bases and J by 0 bases, and 10 bases separated the two germline ends. The germline gives CDR1 MRHNA, CDR2 SNTAGT. The CDR3 coding sequence is TGTGCCAGCAGTGAGGGCGGGACTAGCACAGATACGCAGTATTTT. Protein sequence: CASSEGGTSTDTQYF.

The chain joins TRBV4-2 to TRBJ1-6; 8 nucleotides align to TRBD1. The CDR3 spans 16 residues. The V segment lost 1 base and the J segment 6 bases; nucleotides outside the gene matches: 5. In germline, CDR1 is LGHNA, CDR2 YNFKEQ. This chain's CDR3 is CASSQVAGQGNSPLHF. In DNA form, the CDR3 reads TGTGCCAGCAGCCAAGTAGCAGGACAGGGTAATTCACCCCTCCACTTT.

The V gene is TRBV13, the J gene TRBJ2-2; 12 bases fit TRBD2. From germline, CDR1 is PRHDT and CDR2 FYEKMQ (reference sequence). The CDR3 extends over 15 amino acids. The ends lost 6 bases at V and 6 bases at J; junction bases unmatched: 5. The CDR3 sequence: CASRPTSGSPGELFF. Here the CDR3 DNA reads TGTGCCAGCAGACCGACTAGCGGGAGCCCCGGGGAGCTGTTTTTT.

This clone was picked up one time. The chain combines TRBV28 with TRBJ2-7, with 9 bases matching TRBD2. The length of the CDR3 is 14 residues. J was trimmed by 6 bases and V by 9 bases; bases with no gene match: 12. Germline CDR1 MDHEN, CDR2 SYDVKM. CDR3 protein: CASIAGTSSGEQYF. DNA of the CDR3: TGTGCCAGTATAGCCGGGACTAGCTCGGGCGAGCAGTACTTC. Full variable domain (remainder filled in from reference TRBV28 and TRBJ2-7): DVKVTQSSRYLVKRTGEKVFLECVQDMDHENMFWYRQDPGLGLRLIYFSYDVKMKEKGDIPEGYSVSREKKERFSLILESASTNQTSMYLCASIAGTSSGEQYFGPGTRLTVT.

This chain joins TRBV2 and TRBJ2-7; TRBD1 is a possible D gene (5 bases). Trimming shortened V by 1 base and J by 2 bases, and 6 bases separated the two germline ends. Per the germline V gene, CDR1 is SNHLY and CDR2 is FYNNEI. This CDR3 spans 13 amino acids. This CDR3 is CASSEEGPYEQYF. The DNA for the CDR3 is TGTGCCAGCAGTGAAGAGGGGCCCTACGAGCAGTACTTC. The variable domain in full, with the rest retrieved from reference TRBV2 and TRBJ2-7, is EPEVTQTPSHQVTQMGQEVILRCVPISNHLYFYWYRQILGQKVEFLVSFYNNEISEKSEIFDDQFSVERPDGSNFTLKIRSTKLEDSAMYFCASSEEGPYEQYFGPGTRLTVT.

The chain combines TRBV28 with TRBJ2-3; TRBD2 matches at 9 bases. Trimming removed 6 bases from V and 2 bases from J; junction bases left unmatched: 6. Looked up from germline, CDR1 is MDHEN and CDR2 is SYDVKM. The length of the CDR3 is 15 residues. CDR3 loop: CASSQTSGFTDTQYF. The CDR3 coding sequence is TGTGCCAGCAGCCAAACTAGCGGGTTCACAGATACGCAGTATTTT.

The chain is built from TRBV4-1 and TRBJ2-7, with 7 bases aligning to TRBD1. From germline, CDR1 is MGHRA and CDR2 YSYEKL. Trimming at V came to 5 bases and at J to 2 bases, leaving 6 bases not matched to a gene. This CDR3 is 14 amino acids long. The CDR3: CASSVQGTAYEQYF. The CDR3 nucleotides read TGCGCCAGCAGCGTACAGGGGACAGCCTACGAGCAGTACTTC.

The rearrangement uses TRBV7-3 and TRBJ2-1; tentatively, D is TRBD2 (5 bases). V was pared by 5 bases and J by 8 bases, with 13 bases between. This CDR3 spans 13 amino acids. Germline V CDR1 and CDR2: SGHTA, FQGTGA. The CDR3 loop reads CASSISRRDEQFF. The CDR3 DNA is TGTGCCAGCAGCATCTCAAGGCGGGATGAGCAGTTCTTC.